A selection of T cell receptor beta chains follows, all from one sample in a study of blood T cell repertoires in COVID-19. Clones were sequenced by immunoSEQ multiplex PCR, and TCRdb holds only the in-frame ones, with some missing. The data show about 260,000 clones, with roughly 84% seen just once and approximately 4% held by the top ten. Sequences were obtained from peripheral blood. The receptors stem from a man aged 60 to 69 with acute or convalescent COVID-19. Both conserved end residues are part of each CDR3. D genes are given only for firm matches. Clone size is shown for a subset of rows, as once, few, many or a class of expanded clone.

>-|TRBJ1-1|-|TRBV29-1
CSVLGGTVNTEAFF
TGCAGCGTTCTCGGGGGGACTGTCAACACTGAAGCTTTCTTT
>-|TRBJ2-3|-|TRBV6-6
CASSPTRFTDTQYF
TGTGCCAGCAGCCCGACTAGATTTACAGATACGCAGTATTTT
>-|TRBJ1-3|TRBD1|TRBV6-6
CASSRDRERNTIYF
TGTGCCAGCAGCCGCGACAGGGAAAGAAACACCATATATTTT
>-|TRBJ2-7|TRBD2|TRBV28
CASSPQGLAGEGGLEQYF
TGTGCCAGCAGTCCACAGGGACTAGCGGGAGAGGGGGGGCTCGAGCAGTACTTC
>once|TRBJ2-7|-|TRBV18
CASSPGRGFGQYF
TGTGCCAGCTCGCCCGGCAGGGGTTTTGGGCAGTACTTC
>few|TRBJ2-7|TRBD1|TRBV18
CASSPMAGQGAYEQYF
TGTGCCAGCTCACCGATGGCGGGCCAGGGGGCATACGAGCAGTACTTC
>-|TRBJ2-4|TRBD2|TRBV27
CASSPSGGSGKNIQYF
TGTGCCAGCAGTCCCTCGGGGGGGAGTGGCAAAAACATTCAGTACTTC
>-|TRBJ2-1|-|TRBV5-1
CASSLPRGYNEQFF
TGCGCCAGCAGCTTGCCCCGCGGCTACAATGAGCAGTTCTTC
>-|TRBJ2-3|-|TRBV20-1
CSANGHNTQYF
TGCAGTGCTAATGGACATAATACGCAGTATTTT
>-|TRBJ1-2|-|TRBV28
CASSLSGDLANYGYTF
TGTGCCAGCAGTTTATCTGGGGACCTAGCGAACTATGGCTACACCTTC
>once|TRBJ2-1|-|TRBV11-2
CASSLGAYNEQFF
TGTGCCAGCAGCTTAGGGGCCTATAATGAGCAGTTCTTC
>-|TRBJ2-7|TRBD2|TRBV4-3
CASSPLAGDYEQYF
TGCGCCAGCAGCCCACTAGCGGGAGACTACGAGCAGTACTTC
>-|TRBJ2-7|TRBD2|TRBV18
CASSPRTSGYEQYF
TGTGCCAGCTCACCCCGGACTAGCGGTTACGAGCAGTACTTC
>-|TRBJ2-7|TRBD2|TRBV28
CASSDRLAGGLPYEQYF
TGTGCCAGCAGCGATAGACTAGCGGGAGGTCTCCCCTACGAGCAGTACTTC
>-|TRBJ1-6|-|TRBV6-5
CASSKTPGGNSPLHF
TGTGCCAGCAGCAAAACACCGGGGGGCAATTCACCCCTCCACTTT
>-|TRBJ2-1|TRBD1|TRBV19
CASSLRGLRDNEQFF
TGTGCCAGTAGCCTCAGGGGGCTCCGGGACAATGAGCAGTTCTTC
>-|TRBJ1-1|TRBD1|TRBV5-1
CASSLRTGALNTEAFF
TGCGCCAGCAGCCTCCGGACAGGGGCCTTAAACACTGAAGCTTTCTTT
>-|TRBJ2-5|-|TRBV21-1
CASSKSGRARETQYF
TGTGCCAGCAGCAAATCCGGCAGGGCTCGTGAGACCCAGTACTTC
>-|TRBJ1-4|TRBD1|TRBV18
CASSPLGTGSEKLFF
TGTGCCAGCTCACCACTGGGGACAGGGTCTGAAAAACTGTTTTTT
>-|TRBJ2-7|TRBD1|TRBV7-2
CASSLTGQGRGREQYF
TGTGCCAGCAGCCTAACCGGGCAGGGCAGGGGGAGAGAGCAGTACTTC
>-|TRBJ2-2|TRBD1|TRBV29-1
CSVGTGANTGELFF
TGCAGCGTAGGAACAGGGGCGAACACCGGGGAGCTGTTTTTT
>-|TRBJ1-2|-|TRBV4-3
CASSQDRRGYYGYTF
TGCGCCAGCAGCCAAGATCGGAGGGGCTACTATGGCTACACCTTC
>-|TRBJ1-2|-|TRBV9
CASSVEPGLGGYTF
TGTGCCAGCAGCGTAGAGCCCGGGTTAGGTGGCTACACCTTC
>-|TRBJ1-5|-|TRBV2
CASSESQGNQPQHF
TGTGCCAGCAGTGAAAGCCAGGGCAATCAGCCCCAGCATTTT
>few|TRBJ2-7|-|TRBV12-3/TRBV12-4
CASSADSYEQYF
TGTGCCAGCAGTGCCGACAGCTACGAGCAGTACTTC
>-|TRBJ2-5|-|TRBV5-6
CASSLSLLARETQYF
TGTGCCAGCAGCTTGAGCCTTCTAGCGCGGGAGACCCAGTACTTC
>-|TRBJ1-4|-|TRBV5-1
CASSLGLGGLTNEKLFF
TGCGCCAGCAGCCTAGGACTGGGGGGTTTGACTAATGAAAAACTGTTTTTT
>-|TRBJ2-2|TRBD1|TRBV9
CASSVADRGPGGELFF
TGTGCCAGCAGCGTAGCCGACAGGGGTCCGGGCGGGGAGCTGTTTTTT
>-|TRBJ1-6|TRBD1|TRBV3-1/TRBV3-2
CASSADRGAYNSPLHF
TGTGCCAGCAGCGCCGACAGGGGCGCCTATAATTCACCCCTCCACTTT
>many|TRBJ1-3|-|TRBV25-1
CASSGRGINGNTIYF
TGTGCCAGCAGTGGACGGGGTATTAATGGAAACACCATATATTTT
>-|TRBJ1-2|-|TRBV7-9
CASSLQPGEGYTF
TGTGCCAGCAGCTTGCAACCGGGGGAAGGCTACACCTTC
>-|TRBJ1-5|-|TRBV6-5
CASRQGISQPQHF
TGTGCCAGCAGACAGGGAATTAGTCAGCCCCAGCATTTT
>-|TRBJ2-7|TRBD2|TRBV7-9
CASSPGLAGGYEQYF
TGTGCCAGCAGCCCGGGACTAGCGGGGGGTTACGAGCAGTACTTC
>-|TRBJ2-5|-|TRBV2
CASSDPGSQETQYF
TGTGCCAGCAGTGACCCAGGGTCTCAAGAGACCCAGTACTTC
>few|TRBJ2-7|TRBD1|TRBV7-8
CASSLGQGPSYEQYF
TGTGCCAGCAGCTTAGGACAGGGTCCATCCTACGAGCAGTACTTC
>-|TRBJ2-3|TRBD2|TRBV6-5
CASSYSGLAGGDTQYF
TGTGCCAGCAGTTACTCAGGGCTAGCGGGGGGCGATACGCAGTATTTT
>-|TRBJ2-1|-|TRBV2
CASSEMGVRLSPLQFF
TGTGCCAGCAGTGAAATGGGAGTACGACTTAGCCCGCTGCAGTTCTTC
>-|TRBJ1-1|-|TRBV7-9
CASSFLMNTEAFF
TGTGCCAGCAGCTTTCTAATGAACACTGAAGCTTTCTTT
>-|TRBJ1-4|TRBD1|TRBV9
CASSPDRGGEKLFF
TGTGCCAGCAGCCCGGACAGGGGGGGGGAAAAACTGTTTTTT
>-|TRBJ2-2|-|TRBV7-2
CASRGRLNTGELFF
TGTGCCAGCAGAGGGAGATTGAACACCGGGGAGCTGTTTTTT
>-|TRBJ1-1|TRBD1|TRBV2
CASSEPRRGTDLNTEAFF
TGTGCCAGCAGTGAACCGAGAAGGGGGACAGATTTGAACACTGAAGCTTTCTTT
>-|TRBJ2-7|TRBD1|TRBV29-1
CSVSGTRDRVTYEQYF
TGCAGCGTCTCCGGCACCCGGGACAGGGTGACCTACGAGCAGTACTTC
>-|TRBJ2-3|-|TRBV29-1
CSAIPGPHVDTQYF
TGCAGCGCAATACCGGGTCCTCACGTGGATACGCAGTATTTT
>-|TRBJ2-3|-|TRBV9
CASSATGSTDTQYF
TGTGCCAGCAGCGCGACAGGAAGCACAGATACGCAGTATTTT
>-|TRBJ2-7|TRBD1|TRBV6-6
CASRTGTGSSYEQYF
TGTGCCAGCAGGACCGGGACAGGTTCCTCCTACGAGCAGTACTTC
>-|TRBJ2-1|TRBD2|TRBV6-4
CASSLLAGAYNEQFF
TGTGCCAGCAGTCTCCTAGCGGGAGCCTACAATGAGCAGTTCTTC
>-|TRBJ2-7|TRBD1|TRBV5-6
CASTYRDRRYEQYF
TGTGCCAGCACCTACCGGGACAGGCGGTACGAGCAGTACTTC
>once|TRBJ1-4|TRBD1|TRBV7-9
CASSLVQGREKLFF
TGTGCCAGCAGCTTAGTACAGGGGCGTGAAAAACTGTTTTTT
>few|TRBJ1-5|-|TRBV6-5
CASTSGELGNQPQHF
TGTGCCAGCACGAGCGGGGAATTGGGCAATCAGCCCCAGCATTTT
>-|TRBJ2-5|-|TRBV6-1
CASSEAGDTYETQYF
TGTGCCAGCAGTGAAGCGGGGGACACTTACGAGACCCAGTACTTC
>-|TRBJ2-3|TRBD2|TRBV28
CASSHMRELGDTQYF
TGTGCCAGCAGTCACATGCGGGAGTTAGGAGATACGCAGTATTTT
>-|TRBJ2-7|TRBD1|TRBV25-1
CASSTDRGREQYF
TGTGCCAGCAGCACAGACAGGGGGCGCGAGCAGTACTTC
>-|TRBJ1-2|-|TRBV20-1
CSAPDYGYTF
TGCAGTGCCCCGGACTATGGCTACACCTTC
>-|TRBJ1-5|-|TRBV28
CASRNSRAWYSQPQHF
TGTGCCAGCAGAAATTCCAGGGCTTGGTACAGCCAGCCCCAGCATTTT
>-|TRBJ2-5|TRBD2|TRBV7-2
CASSLGLAGGQETQYF
TGTGCCAGCAGCTTAGGGCTAGCGGGGGGGCAAGAGACCCAGTACTTC